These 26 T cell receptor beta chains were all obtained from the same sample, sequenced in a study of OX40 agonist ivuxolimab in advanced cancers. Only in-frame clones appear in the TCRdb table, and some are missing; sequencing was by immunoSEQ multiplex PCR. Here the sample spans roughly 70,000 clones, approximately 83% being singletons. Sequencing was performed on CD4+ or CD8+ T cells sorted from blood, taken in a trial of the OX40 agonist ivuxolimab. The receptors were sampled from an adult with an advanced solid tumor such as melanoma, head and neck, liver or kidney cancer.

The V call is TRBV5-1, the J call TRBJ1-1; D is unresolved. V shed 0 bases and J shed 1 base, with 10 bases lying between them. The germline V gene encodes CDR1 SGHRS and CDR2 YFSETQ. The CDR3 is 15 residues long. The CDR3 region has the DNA TGCGCCAGCAGCTTGGGGTCTACCAAGAACACTGAAGCTTTCTTT. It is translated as CASSLGSTKNTEAFF.

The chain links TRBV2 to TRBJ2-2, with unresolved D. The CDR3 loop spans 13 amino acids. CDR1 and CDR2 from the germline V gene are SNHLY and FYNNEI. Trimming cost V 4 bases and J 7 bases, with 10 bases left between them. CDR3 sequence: CASSGLEGGELFF. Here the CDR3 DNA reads TGTGCCAGCAGTGGTCTAGAAGGCGGGGAGCTGTTTTTT.

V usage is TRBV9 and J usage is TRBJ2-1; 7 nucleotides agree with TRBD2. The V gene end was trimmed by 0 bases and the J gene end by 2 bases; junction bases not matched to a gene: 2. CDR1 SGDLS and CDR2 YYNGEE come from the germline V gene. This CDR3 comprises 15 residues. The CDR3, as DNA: TGTGCCAGCAGCGTAGTACTAGCGCCCTACAATGAGCAGTTCTTC. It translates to CASSVVLAPYNEQFF.

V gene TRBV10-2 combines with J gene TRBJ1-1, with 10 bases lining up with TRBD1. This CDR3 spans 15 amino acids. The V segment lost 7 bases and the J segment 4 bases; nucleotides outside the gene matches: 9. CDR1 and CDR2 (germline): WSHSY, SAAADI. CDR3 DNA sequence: TGCGCCAGCAAAGGAGACAGGGGGCAAGGCACTGAAGCTTTCTTT. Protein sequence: CASKGDRGQGTEAFF.

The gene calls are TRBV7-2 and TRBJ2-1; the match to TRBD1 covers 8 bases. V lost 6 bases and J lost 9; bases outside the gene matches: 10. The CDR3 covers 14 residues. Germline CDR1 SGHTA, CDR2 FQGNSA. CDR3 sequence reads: CASRGQDRAFEQFF. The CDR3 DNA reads TGTGCCAGCAGGGGCCAGGACAGGGCCTTTGAGCAGTTCTTC. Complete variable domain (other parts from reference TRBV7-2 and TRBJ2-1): GAGVSQSPSNKVTEKGKDVELRCDPISGHTALYWYRQSLGQGLEFLIYFQGNSAPDKSGLPSDRFSAERTGGSVSTLTIQRTQQEDSAVYLCASRGQDRAFEQFFGPGTRLTVL.

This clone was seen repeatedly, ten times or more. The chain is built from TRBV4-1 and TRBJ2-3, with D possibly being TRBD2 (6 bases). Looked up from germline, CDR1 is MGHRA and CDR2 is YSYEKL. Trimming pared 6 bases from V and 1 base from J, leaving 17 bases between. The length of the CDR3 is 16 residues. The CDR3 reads CASSRAGTLGTDTQYF. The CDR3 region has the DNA TGCGCCAGCAGTAGAGCCGGGACTCTGGGCACAGATACGCAGTATTTT.

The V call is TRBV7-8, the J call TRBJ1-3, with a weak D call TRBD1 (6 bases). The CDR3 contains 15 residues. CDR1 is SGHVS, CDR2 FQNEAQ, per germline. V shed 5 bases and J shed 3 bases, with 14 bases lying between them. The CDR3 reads CASSQGNRFGNTIYF. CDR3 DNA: TGTGCCAGCAGCCAGGGGAATCGTTTTGGAAACACCATATATTTT.

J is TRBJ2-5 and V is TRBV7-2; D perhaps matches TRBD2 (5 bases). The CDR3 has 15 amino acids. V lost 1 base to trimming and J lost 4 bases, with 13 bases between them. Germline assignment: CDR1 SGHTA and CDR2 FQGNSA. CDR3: CASSLELVGIETQYF. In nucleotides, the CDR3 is TGTGCCAGCAGCTTAGAACTAGTGGGCATAGAGACCCAGTACTTC.

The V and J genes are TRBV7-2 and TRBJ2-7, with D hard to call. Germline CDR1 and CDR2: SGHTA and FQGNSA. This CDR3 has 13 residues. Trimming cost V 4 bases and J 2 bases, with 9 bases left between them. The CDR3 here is CASSSPLAYEQYF. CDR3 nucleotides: TGTGCCAGCAGCTCGCCGTTAGCCTACGAGCAGTACTTC.

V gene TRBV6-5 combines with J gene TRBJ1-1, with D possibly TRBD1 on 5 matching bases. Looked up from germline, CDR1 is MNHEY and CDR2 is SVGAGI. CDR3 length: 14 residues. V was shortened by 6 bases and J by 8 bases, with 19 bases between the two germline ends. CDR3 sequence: CASSRISRDREAFF. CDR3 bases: TGTGCCAGCAGCCGAATTTCTCGGGACCGAGAAGCTTTCTTT.

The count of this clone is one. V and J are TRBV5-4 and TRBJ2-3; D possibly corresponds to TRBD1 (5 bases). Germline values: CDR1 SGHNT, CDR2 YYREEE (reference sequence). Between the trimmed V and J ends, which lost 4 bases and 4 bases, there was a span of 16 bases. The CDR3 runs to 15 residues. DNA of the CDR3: TGTGCCAGCAGCCCTCTCCAGGGTTTGGCAGATACGCAGTATTTT. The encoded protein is CASSPLQGLADTQYF.

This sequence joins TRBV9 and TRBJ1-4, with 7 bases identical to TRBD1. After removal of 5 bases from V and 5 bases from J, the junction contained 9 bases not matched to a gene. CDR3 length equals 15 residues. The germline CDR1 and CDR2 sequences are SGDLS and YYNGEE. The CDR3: CASSRGQPTNEKLFF. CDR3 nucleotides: TGTGCCAGCAGTCGGGGACAGCCGACGAATGAAAAACTGTTTTTT.

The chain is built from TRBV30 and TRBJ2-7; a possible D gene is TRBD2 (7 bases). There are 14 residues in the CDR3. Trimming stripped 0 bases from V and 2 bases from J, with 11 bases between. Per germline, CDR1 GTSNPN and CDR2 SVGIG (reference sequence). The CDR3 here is CAWSVGGGPYEQYF. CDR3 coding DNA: TGTGCCTGGAGTGTAGGGGGAGGGCCCTACGAGCAGTACTTC.

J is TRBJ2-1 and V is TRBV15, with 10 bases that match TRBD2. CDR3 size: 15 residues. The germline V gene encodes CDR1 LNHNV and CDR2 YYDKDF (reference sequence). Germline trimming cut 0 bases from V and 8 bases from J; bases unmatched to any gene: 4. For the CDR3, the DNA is TGTGCCACCAGCAGAGAGGGACTAGCGACGGATGAGCAGTTCTTC. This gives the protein CATSREGLATDEQFF.

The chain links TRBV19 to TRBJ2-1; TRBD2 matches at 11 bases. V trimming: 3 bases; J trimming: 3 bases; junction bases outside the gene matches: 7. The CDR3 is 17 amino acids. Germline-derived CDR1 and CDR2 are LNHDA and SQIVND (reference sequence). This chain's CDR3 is CASSISLAGGIYNEQFF. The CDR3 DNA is TGTGCCAGTAGTATTTCTTTAGCGGGAGGGATCTACAATGAGCAGTTCTTC.

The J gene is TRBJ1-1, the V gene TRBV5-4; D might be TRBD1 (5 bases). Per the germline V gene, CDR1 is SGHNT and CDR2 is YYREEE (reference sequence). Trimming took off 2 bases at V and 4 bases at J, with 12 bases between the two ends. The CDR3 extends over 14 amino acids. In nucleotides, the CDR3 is TGTGCCAGCAGCTTCCGGGGGACGGGCACTGAAGCTTTCTTT. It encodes CASSFRGTGTEAFF.

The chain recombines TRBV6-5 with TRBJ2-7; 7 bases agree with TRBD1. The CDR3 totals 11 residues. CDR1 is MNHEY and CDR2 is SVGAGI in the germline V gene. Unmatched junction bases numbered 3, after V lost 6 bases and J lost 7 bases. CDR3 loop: CASSDREEQYF. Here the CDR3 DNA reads TGTGCCAGCAGCGACAGGGAAGAGCAGTACTTC.

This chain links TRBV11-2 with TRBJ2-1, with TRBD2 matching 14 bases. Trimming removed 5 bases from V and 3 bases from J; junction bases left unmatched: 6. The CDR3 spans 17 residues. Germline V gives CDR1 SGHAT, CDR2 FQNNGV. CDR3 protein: CASSGTSGSAYYNEQFF. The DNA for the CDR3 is TGTGCCAGCAGCGGGACTAGCGGGAGTGCCTACTACAATGAGCAGTTCTTC.

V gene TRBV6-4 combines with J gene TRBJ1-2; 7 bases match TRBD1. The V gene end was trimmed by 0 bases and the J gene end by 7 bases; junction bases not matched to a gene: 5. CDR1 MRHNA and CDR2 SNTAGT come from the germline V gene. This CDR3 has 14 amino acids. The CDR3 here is CASSDSRQGGGYTF. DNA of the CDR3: TGTGCCAGCAGTGACTCGAGACAGGGTGGTGGCTACACCTTC.

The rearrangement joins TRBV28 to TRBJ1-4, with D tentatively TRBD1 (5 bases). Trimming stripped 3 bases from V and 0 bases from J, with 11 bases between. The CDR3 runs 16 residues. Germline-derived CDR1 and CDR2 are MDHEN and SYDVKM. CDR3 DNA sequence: TGTGCCAGCAGTTTCTGGACATCTGCAACTAATGAAAAACTGTTTTTT. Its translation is CASSFWTSATNEKLFF.

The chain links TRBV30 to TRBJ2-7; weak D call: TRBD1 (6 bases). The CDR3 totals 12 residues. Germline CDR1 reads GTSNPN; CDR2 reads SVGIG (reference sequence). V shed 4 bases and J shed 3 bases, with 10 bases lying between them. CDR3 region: CAWNRADYEQYF. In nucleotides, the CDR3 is TGTGCCTGGAACAGGGCAGACTACGAGCAGTACTTC.

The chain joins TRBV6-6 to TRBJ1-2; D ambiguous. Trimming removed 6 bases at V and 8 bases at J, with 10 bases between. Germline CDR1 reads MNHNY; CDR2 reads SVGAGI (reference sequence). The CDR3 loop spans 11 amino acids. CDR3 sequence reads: CASSPRFGYTF. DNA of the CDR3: TGTGCCAGCAGCCCTCGGTTCGGCTACACCTTC.

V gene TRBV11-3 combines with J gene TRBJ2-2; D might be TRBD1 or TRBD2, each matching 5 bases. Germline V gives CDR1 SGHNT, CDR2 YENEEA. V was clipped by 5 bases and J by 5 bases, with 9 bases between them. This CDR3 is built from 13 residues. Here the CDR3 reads CASSLGTTGELFF. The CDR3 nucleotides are TGTGCCAGCAGCCTCGGGACGACCGGGGAGCTGTTTTTT.

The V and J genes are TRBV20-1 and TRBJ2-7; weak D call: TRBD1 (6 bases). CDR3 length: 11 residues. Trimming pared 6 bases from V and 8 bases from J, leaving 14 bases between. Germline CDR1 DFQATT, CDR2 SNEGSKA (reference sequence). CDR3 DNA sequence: TGCAGTGCAATAGACAGGCTCAAGCAGTACTTC. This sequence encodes CSAIDRLKQYF.

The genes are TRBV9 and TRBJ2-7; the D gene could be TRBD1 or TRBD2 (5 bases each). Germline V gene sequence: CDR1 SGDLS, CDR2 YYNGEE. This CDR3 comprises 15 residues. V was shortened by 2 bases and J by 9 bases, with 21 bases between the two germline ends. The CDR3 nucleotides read TGTGCCAGCAGCGTCGCCCAGGGATCGAAGGGAGTGCAGTACTTC. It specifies CASSVAQGSKGVQYF.

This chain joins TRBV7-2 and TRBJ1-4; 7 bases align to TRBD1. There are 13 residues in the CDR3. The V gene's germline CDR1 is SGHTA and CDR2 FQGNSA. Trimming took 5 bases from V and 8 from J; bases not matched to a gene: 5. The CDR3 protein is CASSTTGREKLFF. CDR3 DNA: TGTGCCAGCAGCACGACAGGGCGGGAAAAACTGTTTTTT.